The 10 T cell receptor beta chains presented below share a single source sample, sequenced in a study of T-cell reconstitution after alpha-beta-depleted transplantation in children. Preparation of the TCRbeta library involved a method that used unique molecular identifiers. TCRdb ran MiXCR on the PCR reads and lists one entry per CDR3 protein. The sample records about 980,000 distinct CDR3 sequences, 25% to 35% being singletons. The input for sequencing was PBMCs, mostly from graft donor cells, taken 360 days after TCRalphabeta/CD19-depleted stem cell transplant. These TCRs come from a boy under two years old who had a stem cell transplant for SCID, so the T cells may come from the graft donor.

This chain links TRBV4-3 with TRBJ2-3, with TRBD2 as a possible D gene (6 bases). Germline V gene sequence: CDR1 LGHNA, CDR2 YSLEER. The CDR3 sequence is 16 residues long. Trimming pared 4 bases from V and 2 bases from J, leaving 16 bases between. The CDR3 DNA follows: TGCGCCAGCAGCCCGGGACTGAAACGCCCCACAGATACGCAGTATTTT. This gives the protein CASSPGLKRPTDTQYF.

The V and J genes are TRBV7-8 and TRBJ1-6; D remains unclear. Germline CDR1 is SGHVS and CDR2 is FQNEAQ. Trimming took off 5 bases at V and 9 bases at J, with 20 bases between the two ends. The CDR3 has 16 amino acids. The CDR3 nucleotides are TGTGCCAGCAGCCATTCGACCGGGAAGGGAGTTTCACCCCTCCACTTT. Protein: CASSHSTGKGVSPLHF. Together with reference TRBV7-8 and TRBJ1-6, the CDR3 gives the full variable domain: GAGVSQSPRYKVAKRGQDVALRCDPISGHVSLFWYQQALGQGPEFLTYFQNEAQLDKSGLPSDRFFAERPEGSVSTLKIQRTQQEDSAVYLCASSHSTGKGVSPLHFGNGTRLTVT.

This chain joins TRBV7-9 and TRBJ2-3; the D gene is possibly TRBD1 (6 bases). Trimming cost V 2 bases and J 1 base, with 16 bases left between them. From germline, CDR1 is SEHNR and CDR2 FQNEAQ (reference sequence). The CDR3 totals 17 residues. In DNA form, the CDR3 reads TGTGCCAGCAGCTTATTATCAGGGGCCCCTCGCACAGATACGCAGTATTTT. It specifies CASSLLSGAPRTDTQYF.

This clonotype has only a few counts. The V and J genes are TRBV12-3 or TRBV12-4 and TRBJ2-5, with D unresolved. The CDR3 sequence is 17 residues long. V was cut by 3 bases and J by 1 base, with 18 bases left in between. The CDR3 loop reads CASSFDVGAPPQETQYF. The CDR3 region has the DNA TGTGCCAGCAGTTTCGACGTGGGCGCGCCACCCCAAGAGACCCAGTACTTC.

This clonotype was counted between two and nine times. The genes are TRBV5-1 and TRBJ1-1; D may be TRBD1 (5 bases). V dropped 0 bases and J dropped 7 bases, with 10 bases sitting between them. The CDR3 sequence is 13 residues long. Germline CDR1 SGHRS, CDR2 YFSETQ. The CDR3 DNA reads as TGCGCCAGCAGCTTGGAGGGGTTGGGTGAAGCTTTCTTT. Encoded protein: CASSLEGLGEAFF. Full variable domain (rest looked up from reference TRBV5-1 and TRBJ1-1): KAGVTQTPRYLIKTRGQQVTLSCSPISGHRSVSWYQQTPGQGLQFLFEYFSETQRNKGNFPGRFSGRQFSNSRSEMNVSTLELGDSALYLCASSLEGLGEAFFGQGTRLTVV.

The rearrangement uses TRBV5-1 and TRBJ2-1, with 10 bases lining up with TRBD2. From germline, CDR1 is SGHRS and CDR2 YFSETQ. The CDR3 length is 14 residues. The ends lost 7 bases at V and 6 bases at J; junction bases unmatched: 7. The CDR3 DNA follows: TGCGCCAGCGCTAGCGGGGGCTTCCGCAATGAGCAGTTCTTC. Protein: CASASGGFRNEQFF.

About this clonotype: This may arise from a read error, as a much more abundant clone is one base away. The CDR3 is CASSEQGARETQYF. The CDR3, as DNA: TGTGCCAGCAGCGAACAGGGGGCGAGGGAGACCCAGTACTTC. The V and J genes are TRBV12-3 or TRBV12-4 and TRBJ2-5; 9 bases align to TRBD1. The V gene end was trimmed by 6 bases and the J gene end by 5 bases; junction bases not matched to a gene: 7. CDR3 length equals 14 residues.

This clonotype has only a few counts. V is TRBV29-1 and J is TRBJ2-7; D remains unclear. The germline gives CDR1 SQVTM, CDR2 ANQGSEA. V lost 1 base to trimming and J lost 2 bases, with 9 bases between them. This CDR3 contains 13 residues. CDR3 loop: CSVEVGWAYEQYF. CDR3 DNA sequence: TGCAGCGTTGAAGTTGGGTGGGCCTACGAGCAGTACTTC.

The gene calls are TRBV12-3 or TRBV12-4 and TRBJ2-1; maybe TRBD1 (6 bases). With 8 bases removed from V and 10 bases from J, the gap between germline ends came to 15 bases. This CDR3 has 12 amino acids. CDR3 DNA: TGTGCCAGCGGGACACGGTCGGGGGAGCAGTTCTTC. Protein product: CASGTRSGEQFF.

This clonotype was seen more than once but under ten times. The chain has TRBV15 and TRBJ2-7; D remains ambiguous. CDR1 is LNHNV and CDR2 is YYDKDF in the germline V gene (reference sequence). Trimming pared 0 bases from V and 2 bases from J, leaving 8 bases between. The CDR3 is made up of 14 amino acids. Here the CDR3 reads CATSRDSSPYEQYF. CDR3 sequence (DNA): TGTGCCACCAGCAGAGATTCGAGCCCCTACGAGCAGTACTTC.